The 4 T cell receptor beta chains presented below share a single source sample, sequenced in a study of CD8+ T cells in alopecia areata. RNA extraction and reverse transcription yielded cDNA as sequencing template. The data were produced by immunoSEQ multiplex PCR, yet TCRdb's version contains in-frame clones alone and is incomplete. This sample comprises about 6,000 clones, none seen once only. Markers including CD4, CD8alpha, NKG2D and NKG2ACE guided sorting of pooled cutaneous lymph node cells. Sequences were obtained from CD8+ T cells sorted from a lymph node. Receptors were obtained from a C3H/HeJ mouse with alopecia areata. MHC haplotype here: H2-k.

This clone was detected many times. Gene names are the mouse ones. The read ends 4 residues shy of where the CDR3 ends; the end is completed using the germline J gene. The chain is built from TRBV13-3 and TRBJ2-7; 9 bases line up with TRBD2. Germline V gives CDR1 NNHDY, CDR2 SYVADS. Trimming removed 2 bases from V and 3 bases from J; junction bases left unmatched: 3. This CDR3 contains 14 residues. The covered CDR3 bases are TGTGCCAGCAGTGACTGGGGGGGTCTCTAT. Amino acids: CASSDWGGLY. The complete CDR3 reads CASSDWGGLYEQYF.

As to this clone: Gene names are mouse gene names. The read finishes 4 residues shy of the CDR3 end, and the germline J gene is used to complete it. This chain joins TRBV13-2 and TRBJ2-7, with 8 bases aligning to TRBD2. The CDR3 covers 14 residues. With V trimmed by 5 bases and J by 0 bases, 4 bases remained unmatched. In germline, CDR1 is NNHNN, CDR2 SYGAGS (reference sequence). This chain's CDR3 is CASGRDWSSYEQYF. The CDR3 bases that were read are TGTGCCAGCGGCCGGGACTGGAGCTCCTAT.

This clone was counted many times. Gene names denote mouse genes. The read halts 4 residues ahead of the CDR3 end, with the missing end drawn from the germline J gene. V and J are TRBV5 and TRBJ1-1; D is unresolved. The CDR3 length is 14 residues. V shed 0 bases and J shed 2 bases, with 7 bases lying between them. Germline CDR1 is LGHNA and CDR2 is YNLKQL (reference sequence). CDR3 DNA (partial): TGTGCCAGCAGCCAAGATTGGGTCAACACA. Translating it yields CASSQDWVNT. The whole CDR3 region reads CASSQDWVNTEVFF.

This clone was recorded many times. Gene names follow the mouse nomenclature. Read data end 4 residues before the CDR3 end; the end is taken from the germline J gene. The chain joins TRBV29 to TRBJ1-1; D call uncertain. There are 14 residues in the CDR3. With 5 bases removed from V and 0 bases from J, the gap between germline ends came to 10 bases. Germline-derived CDR1 and CDR2 are MSHET and SYDVDS. The CDR3 protein is CASSLGWANTEVFF. The DNA read from the CDR3 is TGTGCTAGCAGTCTGGGATGGGCAAACACA.